This T cell receptor beta chain derives from a study of cytomegalovirus exposure and HLA in healthy donors. The CDR3 is made up of 14 amino acids. V was cut by 2 bases and J by 0 bases, with 8 bases left in between. In germline, CDR1 is SGHKS, CDR2 YYEKEE (reference sequence). The primer mix had 60 Vbeta and 13 Jbeta primers. Assay used: immunoSEQ multiplex PCR; TCRdb lists only in-frame clones, some missing. The sample has some 180,000 clones; roughly four fifths are singletons. The origin of this receptor is a man aged 25-45 years in good health and CMV-seronegative. The chain carries TRBV5-5 and TRBJ2-5; D uncertain. The sequenced sample was PBMCs. CDR3 coding DNA: TGTGCCAGCAGCTTTTACCAGAACCAAGAGACCCAGTACTTC. This codes for CASSFYQNQETQYF.